The entry below gives a single T cell receptor (beta chain) sequence along with its context. Its antigen is undetermined. This sample is part of a study of vaccination and CD4 T cells after COVID-19. Deletions cut 5 bases from V and 1 base from J, with 20 bases between. CDR3 length equals 17 residues. Germline CDR1 MNHEY, CDR2 SMNVEV (reference sequence). The Oncomine TCR Beta short-read assay generated sequence data from the DNA of cultured CD4+ T cells. TCRdb recomputed calls from the PCR reads with MiXCR, one row per CDR3 protein. The table lists approximately 12,000 distinct CDR3 sequences, about four fifths of them singletons. Treatment described: approximately 9-day PBMC culture with coronavirus spike peptide pools or control peptides (ViraFEST assay).

The chain couples TRBV27 to TRBJ1-1, with D perhaps TRBD1 (6 bases). The sequenced material came from CD4+ T cells from blood, cultured in vitro. The sequence was obtained from a human donor who had recovered from COVID-19. CDR3 DNA: TGTGCCAGCAGTCTGGGACATAGGGCGACCTCGAACACTGAAGCTTTCTTT. Its protein is CASSLGHRATSNTEAFF.